The 12 T cell receptor beta chains given below trace back to one sample, sequenced in a study of T cells in Graves' hyperthyroidism and ophthalmopathy. RNA transcripts served as the template for amplifying TCR beta CDR3 regions. A set of HTBI primers served as the primers for a first-round RT-PCR of the TCR CDR3. A single record per CDR3 protein comes from TCRdb applying MiXCR to the multiplex PCR reads. The profile shows fewer than 700,000 distinct CDR3 sequences, around 15% of them singletons. The sequenced material came from blood. These receptors came from a woman in her thirties with Graves' hyperthyroidism.

In its sample, this clonotype was seen many times. The CDR3 loop is CASSSGLAGIGETQYF. DNA for the CDR3: TGTGCCAGCAGTTCCGGACTAGCGGGAATTGGGGAGACCCAGTACTTC. This chain uses TRBV27 with TRBJ2-5; 12 bases agree with TRBD2. This CDR3 comprises 16 residues. Germline V gives CDR1 MNHEY, CDR2 SMNVEV (reference sequence). V trimming: 4 bases; J trimming: 5 bases; junction bases outside the gene matches: 8.

Many counts were recorded for this clonotype. The chain couples TRBV28 to TRBJ1-6; D not resolved. The ends were cut back, 6 bases at V and 7 bases at J, with 7 bases in the middle. The germline CDR1 and CDR2 sequences are MDHEN and SYDVKM. This CDR3 has 12 residues. CDR3 bases: TGTGCCAGCAGAGAGGTCAATTCACCCCTCCACTTT. Amino acids: CASREVNSPLHF.

This clonotype has a handful of counts. The chain has TRBV7-2 and TRBJ2-3, with TRBD1 identical over 10 bases. V shed 5 bases, J shed 2 bases, and the junction held 13 bases outside the gene matches. The V gene's germline CDR1 is SGHTA and CDR2 FQGNSA. There are 18 residues in the CDR3. The CDR3 DNA reads TGTGCCAGCAGCCCAATCCCGGGACAGGGGTTCCTCACAGATACGCAGTATTTT. Protein: CASSPIPGQGFLTDTQYF.

Comment on this clonotype: This may be a read error: a much more frequent sequence differs by one nucleotide. V and J are TRBV3-1 and TRBJ2-6; TRBD2 matches at 8 bases. Germline V gene data show CDR1 as LGHDT and CDR2 as YNNKEL (reference sequence). CDR3 length: 16 amino acids. The CDR3 spells CTSSQAGVSGANVLTF. In DNA, the CDR3 is TGTACCAGCAGCCAAGCGGGAGTGAGTGGGGCCAACGTCCTGACTTTC.

Ten or more counts support this clonotype. CDR3: CASRGTMGNTEAFF. In DNA form, the CDR3 reads TGTGCCAGCAGGGGGACGATGGGGAACACTGAAGCTTTCTTT. The rearrangement joins TRBV2 to TRBJ1-1, with D possibly being TRBD1 (5 bases). V gave up 6 bases and J gave up 1 base, with 12 bases separating them. Germline values: CDR1 SNHLY, CDR2 FYNNEI. The length of the CDR3 is 14 residues.

This clonotype was picked up a small number of times. The V and J genes are TRBV27 and TRBJ2-5; either TRBD1 or TRBD2 may fit D (6 bases each). Per germline, CDR1 MNHEY and CDR2 SMNVEV (reference sequence). CDR3 length: 14 amino acids. V lost 4 bases, J lost 2 bases, and 11 bases lay in between. Written as DNA, the CDR3 is TGTGCCAGCAGTTCCCGGGGGCCGCAAGAGACCCAGTACTTC. This sequence encodes CASSSRGPQETQYF.

This clonotype has a count of ten or more. CDR3 loop: CASSLGRNEKLFF. The CDR3, as DNA: TGTGCCAGCAGTTTAGGGCGTAATGAAAAACTGTTTTTT. The chain joins TRBV27 to TRBJ1-4; D remains unclear. V lost 2 bases and J 4 bases, leaving 5 bases between the germline ends. From germline, CDR1 is MNHEY and CDR2 SMNVEV (reference sequence). The CDR3 length is 13 residues.

This clonotype has at least ten counts. The V gene is TRBV28, the J gene TRBJ2-3; 8 positions match TRBD2. The CDR3 length is 14 residues. Germline CDR1 and CDR2: MDHEN and SYDVKM. With 3 bases clipped from V and 5 bases from J, the junction kept 4 bases outside the gene matches. The CDR3 region has the DNA TGTGCCAGCAGTTTTTCGGGAGGGAGAGATACGCAGTATTTT. It encodes CASSFSGGRDTQYF.

This clonotype was seen repeatedly, ten times or more. The chain carries TRBV2 and TRBJ2-1, with 11 bases identical to TRBD2. Germline CDR1 SNHLY, CDR2 FYNNEI. The V and J ends lost 6 bases and 4 bases, in that order; junction bases with no gene match: 5. The CDR3 extends over 15 amino acids. DNA of the CDR3: TGTGCCAGCAGGGTAGGGACTAGCGGATACAATGAGCAGTTCTTC. It translates to CASRVGTSGYNEQFF.

At least ten counts were recorded for this clonotype. V gene TRBV11-2 combines with J gene TRBJ2-3; TRBD1 matches at 9 bases. V was pared by 3 bases and J by 3 bases, with 4 bases of the junction left unmatched. The CDR3 loop spans 15 amino acids. The germline V gene encodes CDR1 SGHAT and CDR2 FQNNGV. For the CDR3, the DNA is TGTGCCAGCAGCTTGGGGACAGGGATTACAGATACGCAGTATTTT. Its translation is CASSLGTGITDTQYF.

This clonotype was seen repeatedly, ten times or more. The rearrangement joins TRBV20-1 to TRBJ2-7; the D gene is possibly TRBD2 (6 bases). V lost 3 bases and J 0 bases, leaving 12 bases between the germline ends. The germline V gene encodes CDR1 DFQATT and CDR2 SNEGSKA (reference sequence). The CDR3 covers 14 residues. This CDR3 is CSASGRPRSYEQYF. CDR3 in DNA: TGCAGTGCTAGCGGGAGACCCCGCTCCTACGAGCAGTACTTC.

In this sample, this clonotype turned up many times. The chain recombines TRBV6-2 or TRBV6-3 with TRBJ2-1; D possibly matches TRBD1 or TRBD2 (5 bases each). The CDR3 sequence is 16 residues long. Germline V lookup: CDR1 MNHEY, CDR2 SVGEGT. V dropped 5 bases and J dropped 3 bases, with 17 bases sitting between them. CDR3 sequence (DNA): TGTGCCAGCAGTCTCTCTCGGGACGGAGGCTACAATGAGCAGTTCTTC. Translated: CASSLSRDGGYNEQFF.